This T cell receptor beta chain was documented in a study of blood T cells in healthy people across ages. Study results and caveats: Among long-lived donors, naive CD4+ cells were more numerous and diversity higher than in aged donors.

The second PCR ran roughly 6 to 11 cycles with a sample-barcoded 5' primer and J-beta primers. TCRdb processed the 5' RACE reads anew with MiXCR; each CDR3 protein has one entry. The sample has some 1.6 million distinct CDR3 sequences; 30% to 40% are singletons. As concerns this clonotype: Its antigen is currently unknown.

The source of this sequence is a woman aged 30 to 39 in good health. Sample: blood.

The CDR3 protein is CAISESDLNTQYF. Written as DNA, the CDR3 is TGTGCCATCAGTGAGTCTGATCTAAATACGCAGTATTTT. The rearrangement joins TRBV10-3 to TRBJ2-3; unclear D gene. The germline V and J ends were trimmed by 0 bases and 7 bases, with 8 bases remaining between them. This CDR3 comprises 13 residues. Germline V gene data show CDR1 as ENHRY and CDR2 as SYGVKD.